The 26 T cell receptor beta chains listed next were all sequenced from one sample in a study of blood T cell repertoires in COVID-19. TCRdb's copy holds only in-frame clones and misses some; the assay was immunoSEQ multiplex PCR. The table lists over 90,000 clones, over 65% of them singletons, with around 3.9% in the top ten. The sequenced sample was peripheral blood. The receptors were gathered from a man in his 70s with COVID-19, enrolled during active disease.

This chain uses TRBV11-3 with TRBJ2-3, with no clear D. V was shortened by 4 bases and J by 5 bases, with 10 bases between the two germline ends. CDR1 and CDR2 from the germline V gene are SGHNT and YENEEA. The CDR3 is 13 amino acids. CDR3 DNA sequence: TGTGCCAGCAGCTCACCCGATAGAGATACGCAGTATTTT. It encodes CASSSPDRDTQYF.

This clone came up a few times. The genes are TRBV27 and TRBJ1-1; possible D gene TRBD1, 5 bases. Trimming removed 1 base at V and 4 bases at J, with 16 bases between. The CDR3 is made up of 16 amino acids. The germline gives CDR1 MNHEY, CDR2 SMNVEV (reference sequence). CDR3 protein: CASSLFLPLGGTEAFF. DNA of the CDR3: TGTGCCAGCAGTTTATTTTTGCCACTCGGGGGCACTGAAGCTTTCTTT.

A single count supports this clone. The DNA of the CDR3 is TGTGCCAGCAGCCCAAATCCCGGGACAGGGAGCGAGCAGTACTTC. Its translation: CASSPNPGTGSEQYF. The chain is built from TRBV7-3 and TRBJ2-7; TRBD1 matches at 9 bases. The CDR3 is 15 residues long. V lost 5 bases to trimming and J lost 6 bases; unmatched junction nucleotides: 11. Per germline, CDR1 SGHTA and CDR2 FQGTGA.

This rearrangement joins TRBV5-1 to TRBJ1-6; 11 nucleotides line up with TRBD1. V shed 5 bases and J 8 bases; nucleotides not matched to a gene: 18. The CDR3 runs to 19 residues. CDR1 is SGHRS, CDR2 YFSETQ, per germline. The CDR3 DNA is TGCGCCAGCAGGCCAACCGGGACAGGGGGGAAGAGATCTGATTCACCCCTCCACTTT. Residues: CASRPTGTGGKRSDSPLHF.

The V call is TRBV3-1 (or the pseudogene TRBV3-2), the J call TRBJ2-3, with 7 nucleotides matching TRBD2. The CDR3 length is 15 residues. Trimming cost V 5 bases and J 1 base; bases outside gene matches: 6. Germline V gives CDR1 LGHDT, CDR2 YNNKEL (reference sequence). The CDR3 nucleotides read TGTGCCAGCAGCACCTTCGCGGGGGGCACAGATACGCAGTATTTT. Residues: CASSTFAGGTDTQYF.

The chain has TRBV23-1 and TRBJ2-4; 12 nucleotides line up with TRBD2. TRBV23-1 is known as an ORF, though its function is uncertain. The CDR3 has 18 amino acids. Germline trimming cut 4 bases from V and 0 bases from J; bases unmatched to any gene: 7. The CDR3 bases are TGCGCCAGCAGTCCGGGACTAGCGGGTACCCTAGCCAAAAACATTCAGTACTTC. Encoded protein: CASSPGLAGTLAKNIQYF.

The sample holds a few counts of this clone. V usage is TRBV7-3 and J usage is TRBJ1-2; weak D call: TRBD1 (6 bases). This CDR3 contains 14 residues. Germline V gene data show CDR1 as SGHTA and CDR2 as FQGTGA. V dropped 4 bases and J dropped 7 bases, with 16 bases sitting between them. The CDR3 sequence is CASSSAYGQTGYTF. The CDR3 coding sequence is TGTGCCAGCAGCTCAGCGTACGGACAGACTGGCTACACCTTC.

The chain uses TRBV11-2 and TRBJ2-7, with TRBD1 matching over 8 bases. The CDR3 is made up of 15 amino acids. Trimming took 3 bases from V and 5 from J; bases not matched to a gene: 9. Looked up from germline, CDR1 is SGHAT and CDR2 is FQNNGV. The CDR3 is CASSLAGGFMNEQYF. CDR3 DNA: TGTGCCAGCAGCTTGGCAGGGGGCTTTATGAACGAGCAGTACTTC.

This clone was counted a few times. The gene calls are TRBV5-1 and TRBJ2-2; 7 nucleotides match TRBD1. The CDR3 contains 16 residues. The trim removed 5 bases at V and 1 base at J, leaving 8 bases unmatched. The germline V gene has CDR1 SGHRS and CDR2 YFSETQ. CDR3 sequence: CASRLWTGQNTGELFF. The CDR3 nucleotides read TGCGCCAGCAGACTTTGGACAGGCCAGAACACCGGGGAGCTGTTTTTT.

The chain combines TRBV5-4 with TRBJ2-1, with TRBD2 identical over 9 bases. The germline V gene encodes CDR1 SGHNT and CDR2 YYREEE (reference sequence). This CDR3 comprises 17 residues. Trimming cost V 2 bases and J 3 bases; bases outside gene matches: 9. This CDR3 is CASSLNSGSGFYNEQFF. The CDR3 DNA sequence: TGTGCCAGCAGCTTAAATAGCGGGAGTGGTTTCTACAATGAGCAGTTCTTC.

This clone was detected only once. The V call is TRBV27, the J call TRBJ2-7; 8 bases are shared with TRBD2. The CDR3 loop spans 16 amino acids. V lost 5 bases, J lost 4 bases, and 13 bases stayed unmatched. Germline CDR1 reads MNHEY; CDR2 reads SMNVEV (reference sequence). This CDR3 is CASSPFTIAGLYEQYF. The CDR3 nucleotides are TGTGCCAGCAGTCCCTTTACGATAGCGGGGCTATACGAGCAGTACTTC.

J is TRBJ2-7 and V is TRBV9; no clear D gene. Germline V CDR1 and CDR2: SGDLS, YYNGEE. V was shortened by 0 bases and J by 0 bases, with 7 bases between the two germline ends. The CDR3 is made up of 14 amino acids. The CDR3 region has the DNA TGTGCCAGCAGCGTAGACCACTCCTCCTACGAGCAGTACTTC. Amino acid sequence: CASSVDHSSYEQYF.

The rearrangement joins TRBV2 to TRBJ2-3; 10 bases are a match to TRBD1. V shed 6 bases, J shed 4 bases, and the junction held 7 bases outside the gene matches. The CDR3 runs 15 residues. In germline, CDR1 is SNHLY, CDR2 FYNNEI. The DNA for the CDR3 is TGTGCCAGCAGCGAAACGACAGGGGGCGCAGATACGCAGTATTTT. Translating gives CASSETTGGADTQYF. Complete variable domain (other parts from reference TRBV2 and TRBJ2-3): EPEVTQTPSHQVTQMGQEVILRCVPISNHLYFYWYRQILGQKVEFLVSFYNNEISEKSEIFDDQFSVERPDGSNFTLKIRSTKLEDSAMYFCASSETTGGADTQYFGPGTRLTVL.

This clone was detected only once. The chain uses TRBV5-6 and TRBJ2-7, with D possibly TRBD2 on 5 matching bases. Trimming pared 4 bases from V and 5 bases from J, leaving 13 bases between. Germline CDR1 and CDR2: SGHDT and YYEEEE. The CDR3 is 13 amino acids. CDR3 amino acids: CASSLRTGDEQYF. Written as DNA, the CDR3 is TGTGCCAGCAGCCTAAGGACCGGGGACGAGCAGTACTTC.

The rearrangement joins TRBV14 to TRBJ2-7; tentative D call: TRBD2 (6 bases). This CDR3 contains 14 residues. V was shortened by 9 bases and J by 3 bases, with 18 bases between the two germline ends. Germline-derived CDR1 and CDR2 are SGHDN and FVKESK. CDR3 residues: CARPTSYDLYEQYF. The CDR3 bases are TGTGCCAGGCCGACTAGTTATGACCTCTACGAGCAGTACTTC. The complete variable domain, with remaining parts taken from reference TRBV14 and TRBJ2-7, reads EAGVTQFPSHSVIEKGQTVTLRCDPISGHDNLYWYRRVMGKEIKFLLHFVKESKQDESGMPNNRFLAERTGGTYSTLKVQPAELEDSGVYFCARPTSYDLYEQYFGPGTRLTVT.

The J gene is TRBJ2-4, the V gene TRBV19; D perhaps matches TRBD2 (5 bases). Germline V lookup: CDR1 LNHDA, CDR2 SQIVND (reference sequence). The CDR3 extends over 17 amino acids. Trimming shortened V by 4 bases and J by 0 bases, and 16 bases separated the two germline ends. The CDR3 region has the DNA TGTGCCAGTAGTACCCGGGATGGTGGACTAGCCAAAAACATTCAGTACTTC. This translates into CASSTRDGGLAKNIQYF.

The chain combines TRBV5-1 with TRBJ1-1; D ambiguous. Trimming pared 0 bases from V and 5 bases from J, leaving 8 bases between. Germline-derived CDR1 and CDR2 are SGHRS and YFSETQ. The CDR3 runs to 13 residues. The CDR3 DNA follows: TGCGCCAGCAGCTTGGCCGCGGCGACTGAAGCTTTCTTT. It translates to CASSLAAATEAFF.

The chain is built from TRBV28 and TRBJ2-7; 10 nucleotides line up with TRBD1. The CDR3 covers 15 residues. After removal of 6 bases from V and 3 bases from J, the junction contained 8 bases not matched to a gene. Per germline, CDR1 MDHEN and CDR2 SYDVKM. As DNA, the CDR3 is TGTGCCAGCAGGACCGGGACAGGGGCGATCTACGAGCAGTACTTC. Protein product: CASRTGTGAIYEQYF.

V usage is TRBV9 and J usage is TRBJ1-2; D gene ambiguous. Trimming removed 4 bases at V and 4 bases at J, with 17 bases between. Germline CDR1 is SGDLS and CDR2 is YYNGEE. CDR3 length: 15 residues. The CDR3 sequence is CASSTPTTLSYGYTF. The CDR3 region has the DNA TGTGCCAGCAGCACCCCGACAACATTAAGCTATGGCTACACCTTC.

The genes are TRBV7-9 and TRBJ2-7; TRBD2 aligns across 9 bases. V shed 6 bases, J shed 5 bases, and the junction held 8 bases outside the gene matches. The CDR3 extends over 14 amino acids. CDR1 and CDR2 from the germline V gene are SEHNR and FQNEAQ (reference sequence). CDR3 nucleotide sequence: TGTGCCAGCAGAGTAGCGGGAGAAGCTGACGAGCAGTACTTC. This codes for CASRVAGEADEQYF.

The chain couples TRBV15 to TRBJ2-2, with TRBD2 matching over 14 bases. From germline, CDR1 is LNHNV and CDR2 YYDKDF (reference sequence). The junction had 5 bases not matched to a gene; V was cut back by 1 base and J by 4 bases. CDR3 length equals 18 residues. This CDR3 reads CATSRGGLAGGATGELFF. CDR3 coding DNA: TGTGCCACCAGCAGAGGCGGACTAGCGGGAGGAGCCACCGGGGAGCTGTTTTTT.

The chain combines TRBV30 with TRBJ1-1; D remains ambiguous. The CDR3 sequence is 13 residues long. CDR1 is GTSNPN, CDR2 SVGIG, per germline (reference sequence). V dropped 5 bases and J dropped 5 bases, with 15 bases sitting between them. The chain's CDR3 is CAWGRASWTEAFF. CDR3 nucleotides: TGTGCCTGGGGGCGGGCGTCGTGGACTGAAGCTTTCTTT.

The genes are TRBV30 and TRBJ1-4, with 9 bases aligning to TRBD1. The CDR3 is made up of 17 amino acids. After removal of 3 bases from V and 5 bases from J, the junction contained 13 bases not matched to a gene. Germline assignment: CDR1 GTSNPN and CDR2 SVGIG (reference sequence). CDR3 sequence (DNA): TGTGCCTGGAGAGCCCTATTTGCCGGGACAGGGAATGAAAAACTGTTTTTT. This encodes CAWRALFAGTGNEKLFF. Filled out from reference TRBV30 and TRBJ1-4, the complete variable domain reads SQTIHQWPATLVQPVGSPLSLECTVEGTSNPNLYWYRQAAGRGLQLLFYSVGIGQISSEVPQNLSASRPQDRQFILSSKKLLLSDSGFYLCAWRALFAGTGNEKLFFGSGTQLSVL.

The chain recombines TRBV2 with TRBJ1-1, with D possibly matching TRBD1 (5 bases). V dropped 2 bases and J dropped 5 bases, with 12 bases sitting between them. The germline V gene encodes CDR1 SNHLY and CDR2 FYNNEI. This CDR3 has 14 residues. In nucleotides, the CDR3 is TGTGCCAGCAGTGAACTGGAGGGGAGAACTGAAGCTTTCTTT. This sequence encodes CASSELEGRTEAFF.

The V and J genes are TRBV27 and TRBJ1-1; 7 positions agree with TRBD1. The CDR3 covers 17 residues. Germline loops: CDR1 MNHEY, CDR2 SMNVEV (reference sequence). The V gene end was trimmed by 2 bases and the J gene end by 6 bases; junction bases not matched to a gene: 15. The CDR3: CASSLLPSGGNAAEAFF. The CDR3 coding sequence is TGTGCCAGCAGTTTACTCCCCTCAGGGGGTAACGCCGCTGAAGCTTTCTTT.

The J gene is TRBJ2-3, the V gene TRBV6-2 or TRBV6-3; 7 bases agree with TRBD2. Germline-derived CDR1 and CDR2 are MNHEY and SVGEGT. The CDR3 length is 12 residues. J was trimmed by 6 bases and V by 6 bases; bases with no gene match: 3. The CDR3 here is CASSPGGDTQYF. The DNA of the CDR3 is TGTGCCAGCAGCCCCGGGGGGGATACGCAGTATTTT.